Listed below are T cell receptor beta chains from one sample, sequenced in a study of OX40 agonist ivuxolimab in advanced cancers. Method: immunoSEQ multiplex PCR; TCRdb's copy keeps in-frame clones and lacks some. The sample consists of approximately 39,000 clones, around 89% of them appearing once. Material: CD4+ or CD8+ T cells sorted from blood, obtained in a trial of the OX40 agonist ivuxolimab. The receptors derive from an adult with an advanced solid tumor such as melanoma, head and neck, liver or kidney cancer. Each CDR3 is given with its conserved first and last residue. The D gene is left open where the match is weak. Rows may omit the clone size; those that give it use once, few, many or a size class.

>.|TRBV19|.|TRBJ1-2
CASRDRWGTANYGYTF
TGTGCCAGTAGGGACCGGTGGGGGACGGCGAACTATGGCTACACCTTC
>TRBD2|TRBV28|.|TRBJ2-5
CASSFIWAGEQTQYF
TGTGCCAGCAGTTTCATCTGGGCGGGGGAACAGACCCAGTACTTC
>.|TRBV4-2|once|TRBJ2-1
CASSQETQAYNEQFF
TGTGCCAGCAGCCAAGAAACCCAAGCCTACAATGAGCAGTTCTTC
>.|TRBV6-4|.|TRBJ2-7
CASSEARGYEQYF
TGTGCCAGCAGTGAAGCGAGGGGCTACGAGCAGTACTTC
>TRBD2|TRBV11-2|.|TRBJ2-3
CASSPPWLAGYFDTQYF
TGTGCCAGCAGCCCGCCCTGGCTAGCGGGATATTTTGATACGCAGTATTTT
>.|TRBV7-9|.|TRBJ2-2
CASSLRSAPGELFF
TGTGCCAGCAGCTTGAGATCGGCCCCCGGGGAGCTGTTTTTT
>TRBD1|TRBV7-8|few|TRBJ1-4
CASSLEGTGVEKLFF
TGTGCCAGCAGCTTAGAAGGGACAGGGGTTGAAAAACTGTTTTTT
>.|TRBV5-1|once|TRBJ2-6
CASSHSSPSGAGANVLTF
TGCGCCAGCAGCCACTCCTCCCCCTCTGGGGCTGGGGCCAACGTCCTGACTTTC
>.|TRBV7-2|once|TRBJ2-7
CASSSRGTQAYEQYF
TGTGCCAGCAGCAGCCGTGGGACCCAAGCTTACGAGCAGTACTTC
>.|TRBV5-4|few|TRBJ2-5
CASSLEMKETQYF
TGTGCCAGCAGCTTGGAAATGAAGGAGACCCAGTACTTC
>.|TRBV2|few|TRBJ2-1
CASSEREGTFF
TGTGCCAGCAGTGAAAGGGAAGGGACTTTCTTC
>TRBD2|TRBV11-2|.|TRBJ2-2
CASSLVAGDAGELFF
TGTGCCAGCAGCTTAGTAGCGGGGGATGCCGGGGAGCTGTTTTTT
>.|TRBV5-1|.|TRBJ2-5
CASTPGDQETQYF
TGCGCCAGCACCCCTGGGGACCAAGAGACCCAGTACTTC
>.|TRBV6-5|.|TRBJ1-2
CASSYKGSGYGYTF
TGTGCCAGCAGTTACAAAGGGTCCGGCTATGGCTACACCTTC
>TRBD1|TRBV5-8|.|TRBJ1-4
CASSLDRGREKLFF
TGTGCCAGCAGCCTGGACAGGGGGCGGGAAAAACTGTTTTTT
>TRBD1|TRBV30|once|TRBJ1-4
CAWSEGTGGEKLFF
TGTGCCTGGAGTGAGGGGACAGGTGGGGAAAAACTGTTTTTT
>.|TRBV7-8|.|TRBJ2-2
CASSFRGGADGELFF
TGTGCCAGCAGCTTTAGAGGGGGAGCCGACGGGGAGCTGTTTTTT
>TRBD2|TRBV27|.|TRBJ2-1
CASSPGRGLAGDTEQFF
TGTGCCAGCAGTCCCGGACGGGGACTAGCGGGAGACACTGAGCAGTTCTTC
>.|TRBV7-9|.|TRBJ2-1
CASTRDGSSYNEQFF
TGTGCCAGCACCCGGGACGGGAGCTCCTACAATGAGCAGTTCTTC
>.|TRBV18|.|TRBJ2-7
CASCSEISYEQYF
TGTGCCAGCTGCTCTGAGATCTCCTACGAGCAGTACTTC
>TRBD1|TRBV7-2|.|TRBJ2-7
CASSLVQGVYEQYF
TGTGCCAGCAGCTTAGTACAGGGGGTCTACGAGCAGTACTTC
>.|TRBV9|.|TRBJ2-7
CASSAGGIEQYF
TGTGCCAGCAGCGCTGGGGGTATCGAGCAGTACTTC
>.|TRBV20-1|.|TRBJ2-7
CSAGKSYEQYF
TGCAGTGCTGGGAAATCCTACGAGCAGTACTTC
>.|TRBV30|.|TRBJ1-2
CAWRVSPRWAAYGYTF
TGTGCCTGGAGAGTGTCTCCCCGCTGGGCTGCTTATGGCTACACCTTC
>.|TRBV10-2|.|TRBJ2-1
CASSHGPRTEQFF
TGCGCCAGCAGTCACGGTCCGAGGACGGAGCAGTTCTTC
>.|TRBV19|.|TRBJ1-1
CASSIQGAMNTEAFF
TGTGCCAGTAGTATACAGGGCGCCATGAACACTGAAGCTTTCTTT
>.|TRBV6-1|.|TRBJ1-3
CASTRVYGNTIYF
TGTGCCAGCACCAGGGTATATGGAAACACCATATATTTT
>.|TRBV6-1|.|TRBJ1-3
CASGIGSSGNTIYF
TGTGCCAGCGGGATCGGTAGCTCTGGAAACACCATATATTTT
>.|TRBV6-1|.|TRBJ2-7
CASSERGPSSYEQYF
TGTGCCAGCAGTGAAAGGGGCCCGAGCTCCTACGAGCAGTACTTC
>TRBD1|TRBV5-1|.|TRBJ2-2
CASRGQGNTGELFF
TGCGCCAGCAGGGGACAGGGGAACACCGGGGAGCTGTTTTTT
>TRBD2|TRBV19|.|TRBJ2-3
CASSSGGGRFTDTQYF
TGTGCCAGTAGTTCGGGGGGGGGAAGATTCACAGATACGCAGTATTTT
>.|TRBV6-6|.|TRBJ1-2
CATGRGYGYTF
TGTGCCACCGGACGGGGTTACGGCTACACCTTC
>.|TRBV5-5|.|TRBJ2-2
CASSLRVQNTGELFF
TGTGCCAGCAGCTTACGCGTCCAAAACACCGGGGAGCTGTTTTTT
>TRBD1|TRBV7-9|.|TRBJ1-2
CASSLTRGNYGYTF
TGTGCCAGCAGCTTAACCAGGGGGAACTATGGCTACACCTTC
>.|TRBV5-1|.|TRBJ2-5
CASSWAGLQETQYF
TGCGCCAGCAGCTGGGCAGGGCTCCAAGAGACCCAGTACTTC
>.|TRBV27|.|TRBJ1-6
CASSRSYNSPLHF
TGTGCCAGCAGCAGGTCCTATAATTCACCCCTCCACTTT
>.|TRBV5-1|once|TRBJ2-1
CASSLGIPGGYRNEQFF
TGCGCCAGCAGCTTGGGGATACCTGGAGGATATAGGAATGAGCAGTTCTTC
>.|TRBV15|.|TRBJ1-5
CATSRDQGAGQPQHF
TGTGCCACCAGCAGAGATCAAGGGGCGGGGCAGCCCCAGCATTTT
>TRBD2|TRBV10-3|.|TRBJ2-5
CAISEGAGGQETQYF
TGTGCCATCAGTGAGGGTGCGGGGGGGCAAGAGACCCAGTACTTC
>.|TRBV5-5|.|TRBJ1-1
CASSSEGPNTEAFF
TGTGCCAGCAGCTCGGAGGGGCCCAACACTGAAGCTTTCTTT